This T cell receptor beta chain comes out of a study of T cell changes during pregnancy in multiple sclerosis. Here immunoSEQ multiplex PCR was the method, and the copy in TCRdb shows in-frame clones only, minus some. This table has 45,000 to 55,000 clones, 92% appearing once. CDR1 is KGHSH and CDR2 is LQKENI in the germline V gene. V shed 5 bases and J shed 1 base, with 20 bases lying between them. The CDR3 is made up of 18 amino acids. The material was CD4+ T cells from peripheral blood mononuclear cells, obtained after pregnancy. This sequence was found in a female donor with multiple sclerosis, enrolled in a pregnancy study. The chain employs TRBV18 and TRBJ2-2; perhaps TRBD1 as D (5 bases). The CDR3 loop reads CASSSREGARMNTGELFF. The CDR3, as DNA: TGTGCCAGCTCAAGCAGAGAAGGGGCCCGAATGAACACCGGGGAGCTGTTTTTT.